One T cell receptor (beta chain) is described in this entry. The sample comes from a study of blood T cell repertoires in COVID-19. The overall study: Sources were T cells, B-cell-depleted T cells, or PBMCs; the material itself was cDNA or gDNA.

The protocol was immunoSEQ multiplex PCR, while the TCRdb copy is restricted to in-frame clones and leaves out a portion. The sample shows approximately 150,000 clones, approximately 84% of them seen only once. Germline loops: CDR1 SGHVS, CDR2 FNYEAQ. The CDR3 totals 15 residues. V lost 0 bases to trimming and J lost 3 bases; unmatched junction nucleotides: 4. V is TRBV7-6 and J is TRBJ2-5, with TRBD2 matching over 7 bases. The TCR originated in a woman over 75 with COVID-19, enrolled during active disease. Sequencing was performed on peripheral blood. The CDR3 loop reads CASSLAGGFKETQYF. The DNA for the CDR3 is TGTGCCAGCAGCTTAGCGGGGGGGTTTAAAGAGACCCAGTACTTC.